A single sample is the source of the 26 T cell receptor beta chains below, sequenced in a study of T cell responses to AZD1222 COVID-19 vaccine (dated by TCRdb to the early 2020s). Libraries were built with the immunoSEQ multiplex PCR assay. The table comes from immuneACCESS by way of TCRdb, which keeps in-frame sequences with V and J called. Part of the clones is missing from these tables; in studies checked, under half for an unresolved V gene and the rest for unknown reasons. This sample holds about 92,000 clones; 80% to 90% were observed only once. Roughly a tenth of the sample comes from the top ten. The sample's time point label, decoded: baseline before first vaccination. The sequencing used peripheral blood, collected on day 0 of AZD1222 vaccination. Receptors were obtained from an adult in good health.

This clone was seen a single time. The chain joins TRBV7-9 to TRBJ2-1, with D uncertain. The CDR3 length is 13 residues. Trimming left V 0 bases short and J 8 bases short, with 8 bases between. CDR1 and CDR2 (germline): SEHNR, FQNEAQ (reference sequence). CDR3 DNA: TGTGCCAGCAGCTTAGCAGGGCTCGATGAGCAGTTCTTC. This codes for CASSLAGLDEQFF. The full variable domain, with the rest looked up from reference TRBV7-9 and TRBJ2-1, is DTGVSQNPRHKITKRGQNVTFRCDPISEHNRLYWYRQTLGQGPEFLTYFQNEAQLEKSRLLSDRFSAERPKGSFSTLEIQRTEQGDSAMYLCASSLAGLDEQFFGPGTRLTVL.

This clone is labeled as medium-sized. The V call is TRBV19, the J call TRBJ1-6, with 7 bases fitting TRBD1. CDR3 length equals 14 residues. Unmatched junction bases numbered 3, after V lost 4 bases and J lost 6 bases. CDR1 and CDR2 from the germline V gene are LNHDA and SQIVND (reference sequence). CDR3 in amino acids: CASSTGTANSPLHF. CDR3 in DNA: TGTGCCAGTAGTACCGGGACAGCTAATTCACCCCTCCACTTT.

The chain combines TRBV29-1 with TRBJ1-4, with a tentative D call TRBD1 (5 bases). V lost 3 bases to trimming and J lost 5 bases, with 7 bases between them. Per the germline V gene, CDR1 is SQVTM and CDR2 is ANQGSEA. The CDR3 covers 12 residues. In DNA form, the CDR3 reads TGCAGCGTTGAGAGGACAAATGAAAAACTGTTTTTT. This sequence encodes CSVERTNEKLFF.

This chain joins TRBV11-3 and TRBJ2-7, with TRBD1 matching over 7 bases. The germline gives CDR1 SGHNT, CDR2 YENEEA. V was pared by 5 bases and J by 6 bases, with 7 bases of the junction left unmatched. The CDR3 is made up of 13 amino acids. The CDR3 spells CASSPGHRGEQYF. In DNA, the CDR3 is TGTGCCAGCAGCCCAGGGCACAGGGGCGAGCAGTACTTC.

This clone appeared a few times. The V call is TRBV19, the J call TRBJ1-1; D might be TRBD1 (5 bases). The CDR3 extends over 14 amino acids. V was cut by 7 bases and J by 3 bases, with 15 bases left in between. Looked up from germline, CDR1 is LNHDA and CDR2 is SQIVND (reference sequence). The CDR3 bases are TGTGCCAGTATTCCGGAGGGGAGAGACACTGAAGCTTTCTTT. It codes for CASIPEGRDTEAFF.

The chain couples TRBV27 to TRBJ2-7, with D maybe TRBD1 (6 bases). Germline CDR1 is MNHEY and CDR2 is SMNVEV (reference sequence). V gave up 4 bases and J gave up 0 bases, with 13 bases separating them. This CDR3 has 15 residues. CDR3 region: CASSWAGTHSYEQYF. The CDR3 bases are TGTGCCAGCAGTTGGGCCGGGACACACTCCTACGAGCAGTACTTC.

J is TRBJ1-5 and V is TRBV28; the D gene is possibly TRBD1 (6 bases). The germline V gene has CDR1 MDHEN and CDR2 SYDVKM. The V and J ends lost 6 bases and 6 bases respectively, with 21 bases between them. This CDR3 region has 16 residues. CDR3 amino acids: CASSLAIGGGGQPQHF. In DNA, the CDR3 is TGTGCCAGCAGCCTAGCCATTGGGGGCGGAGGTCAGCCCCAGCATTTT.

This clone was detected only a few times. The V gene is TRBV7-8, the J gene TRBJ1-4, with 12 bases that match TRBD1. J gave up 6 bases and V 3 bases, and 5 bases lay outside the gene matches. CDR3 length equals 16 residues. Germline CDR1 and CDR2: SGHVS and FQNEAQ. The DNA for the CDR3 is TGTGCCAGCAGCTTTGGTAGGGACAGGGGGCATGAAAAACTGTTTTTT. It codes for CASSFGRDRGHEKLFF.

This chain joins TRBV5-1 and TRBJ2-5, with D uncertain. Trimming shortened V by 0 bases and J by 5 bases, and 5 bases separated the two germline ends. This CDR3 is built from 12 residues. Germline V gene lookup returns CDR1 SGHRS and CDR2 YFSETQ. CDR3 sequence (DNA): TGCGCCAGCAGCTTGGCCGGGGAGACCCAGTACTTC. Protein: CASSLAGETQYF.

With respect to this clone: At one boundary the junction diverges from the germline segment, which might be a read error. CDR3 region: CASSLEGSGNTIYF. DNA for the CDR3: TGTGCCAGCAGCCTAGAGGGCTCTGGAAACACCATATATTTT. The rearrangement uses TRBV11-2 and TRBJ1-3, with no clear D. CDR3 length equals 14 residues. Germline V gene sequence: CDR1 SGHAT, CDR2 FQNNGV. The full variable domain, completed using reference TRBV11-2 and TRBJ1-3, is EAGVAQSPRYKIIEKRQSVAFWCNPISGHATLYWYQQILGQGPKLLIQFQNNGVVDDSQLPKDRFSAERLKGVDSTLKIQPAKLEDSAVYLCASSLEGSGNTIYFGEGSWLTVV.

The chain employs TRBV10-3 and TRBJ1-1; D possibly corresponds to TRBD1 (5 bases). The CDR3 sequence is 15 residues long. V lost 0 bases to trimming and J lost 1 base, with 9 bases between them. CDR1 ENHRY and CDR2 SYGVKD come from the germline V gene. CDR3 nucleotide sequence: TGTGCCATCAGTGAGTCTGGCAGGGCGAACACTGAAGCTTTCTTT. This sequence encodes CAISESGRANTEAFF.

The DNA of the CDR3 is TGTGCCAGCCTGATGGTAGCGGGAGTCTACAATGAGCAGTTCTTC. This translates into CASLMVAGVYNEQFF. The chain has TRBV28 and TRBJ2-1; TRBD2 aligns across 9 bases. The CDR3 extends over 15 amino acids. After removal of 8 bases from V and 3 bases from J, the junction contained 8 bases not matched to a gene. Germline CDR1 MDHEN, CDR2 SYDVKM.

The chain recombines TRBV6-5 with TRBJ1-1; unclear D gene. This CDR3 region has 10 residues. Germline V lookup: CDR1 MNHEY, CDR2 SVGAGI. V was clipped by 7 bases and J by 11 bases, with 11 bases between them. In DNA form, the CDR3 reads TGTGCCAGCACCTACCCGGGGGCTTTCTTT. Protein product: CASTYPGAFF.

The chain has TRBV28 and TRBJ2-2; 9 nucleotides align to TRBD1. Germline CDR1 reads MDHEN; CDR2 reads SYDVKM. This CDR3 has 14 amino acids. Trimming took 8 bases from V and 6 from J; bases not matched to a gene: 7. Written as DNA, the CDR3 is TGTGCCAGCGACAGGGGGTATGACGCCGGGGAGCTGTTTTTT. It encodes CASDRGYDAGELFF.

The rearrangement links TRBV18 to TRBJ1-2; possibly TRBD1 for D (6 bases). Germline CDR1 is KGHSH and CDR2 is LQKENI. Deletions cut 8 bases from V and 6 bases from J, with 10 bases between. This CDR3 is 11 amino acids long. The CDR3 coding sequence is TGTGCCAGCGCCCCAGGGGATGGCTACACCTTC. The encoded protein is CASAPGDGYTF.

V gene TRBV3-1 (or the pseudogene TRBV3-2) combines with J gene TRBJ1-1, with unresolved D. Germline V gene sequence: CDR1 LGHDT, CDR2 YNNKEL (reference sequence). V lost 1 base and J 7 bases, leaving 13 bases between the germline ends. CDR3 length: 14 residues. For the CDR3, the DNA is TGTGCCAGCAGCCAAGGTCTAGGGTTCGGTGAAGCTTTCTTT. It specifies CASSQGLGFGEAFF.

V usage is TRBV4-1 and J usage is TRBJ1-5; D is perhaps TRBD1 (5 bases). The ends were cut back, 2 bases at V and 2 bases at J, with 13 bases in the middle. The CDR3 has 16 residues. CDR1 is MGHRA, CDR2 YSYEKL, per germline. The CDR3 sequence: CASSQLQGSGNQPQHF. As DNA, the CDR3 is TGCGCCAGCAGCCAATTGCAGGGTTCGGGCAATCAGCCCCAGCATTTT.

CDR3 in amino acids: CASSPRSPRDRERGYSNQPQHF. In DNA, the CDR3 is TGTGCCAGCAGCCCCCGTTCCCCCAGGGACAGGGAGCGGGGTTATAGCAATCAGCCCCAGCATTTT. The chain is built from TRBV14 and TRBJ1-5; 9 nucleotides match TRBD1. CDR1 is SGHDN, CDR2 FVKESK, per germline. There are 22 residues in the CDR3. V trimming: 4 bases; J trimming: 0 bases; junction bases outside the gene matches: 22.

The chain joins TRBV5-4 to TRBJ1-2; TRBD1 might be the D (5 bases). In germline, CDR1 is SGHNT, CDR2 YYREEE (reference sequence). The V end was cut by 1 base, the J end by 0 bases, with 13 bases between. The CDR3 is 16 amino acids. The chain's CDR3 is CASSLFDSRPNYGYTF. CDR3 DNA sequence: TGTGCCAGCAGCTTGTTTGACAGTCGACCTAACTATGGCTACACCTTC. Full variable domain (outside the CDR3, taken from reference TRBV5-4 and TRBJ1-2): ETGVTQSPTHLIKTRGQQVTLRCSSQSGHNTVSWYQQALGQGPQFIFQYYREEENGRGNFPPRFSGLQFPNYSSELNVNALELDDSALYLCASSLFDSRPNYGYTFGSGTRLTVV.

The rearrangement uses TRBV6-5 and TRBJ2-2, with D uncertain. Germline V lookup: CDR1 MNHEY, CDR2 SVGAGI. Trimming took off 4 bases at V and 4 bases at J, with 7 bases between the two ends. The CDR3 runs to 13 residues. CDR3 sequence reads: CASSFTFTGELFF. CDR3 in DNA: TGTGCCAGCAGTTTTACTTTCACCGGGGAGCTGTTTTTT.

This clone was seen only a few times. The V call is TRBV15, the J call TRBJ2-3, with D possibly called TRBD1 or TRBD2 (5 bases each). The germline gives CDR1 LNHNV, CDR2 YYDKDF (reference sequence). The CDR3 is 16 amino acids. The V and J ends lost 0 bases and 6 bases respectively, with 16 bases between them. The CDR3 bases are TGTGCCACCAGCAGAGAGGGCACCGGGACCGGGGATACGCAGTATTTT. Its translation is CATSREGTGTGDTQYF.

This chain links TRBV24-1 with TRBJ2-1; 12 positions agree with TRBD2. Germline V gene sequence: CDR1 KGHDR, CDR2 SFDVKD. With V trimmed by 4 bases and J by 9 bases, 6 bases remained unmatched. This CDR3 has 15 residues. CDR3 region: CATSDASGGAREQFF. The CDR3 DNA follows: TGTGCCACCAGTGACGCTAGCGGGGGGGCACGTGAGCAGTTCTTC.

This sequence joins TRBV9 and TRBJ2-1; 7 nucleotides match TRBD2. CDR3 length equals 15 residues. V gave up 0 bases and J gave up 2 bases; unmatched junction bases: 2. Germline V gene data show CDR1 as SGDLS and CDR2 as YYNGEE. This chain's CDR3 is CASSVGLAAYNEQFF. DNA for the CDR3: TGTGCCAGCAGCGTAGGGCTAGCGGCCTACAATGAGCAGTTCTTC.

The chain combines TRBV6-6 with TRBJ2-1, with a weak D call TRBD2 (5 bases). Per the germline V gene, CDR1 is MNHNY and CDR2 is SVGAGI (reference sequence). This CDR3 spans 16 amino acids. V was shortened by 6 bases and J by 5 bases, with 20 bases between the two germline ends. The CDR3 loop reads CASRANGLALNNEQFF. As DNA, the CDR3 is TGTGCCAGCAGGGCCAACGGGCTAGCACTAAACAATGAGCAGTTCTTC.

CDR3 region: CASRGTGDQPQHF. CDR3 nucleotides: TGTGCCAGCAGAGGGACAGGGGATCAGCCCCAGCATTTT. The chain has TRBV2 and TRBJ1-5; TRBD1 matches at 10 bases. V shed 6 bases, J shed 5 bases, and the junction held 1 base outside the gene matches. CDR3 size: 13 residues. Looked up from germline, CDR1 is SNHLY and CDR2 is FYNNEI.

V and J are TRBV6-6 and TRBJ2-3, with TRBD1 matching 8 bases. V gave up 5 bases and J gave up 6 bases; unmatched junction bases: 4. Germline-derived CDR1 and CDR2 are MNHNY and SVGAGI (reference sequence). The CDR3 runs to 13 residues. The chain's CDR3 is CASSRTGLDTQYF. The CDR3 DNA reads as TGTGCCAGCAGTCGGACAGGGCTCGATACGCAGTATTTT.